These 9 T cell receptor beta chains came from one sample sequenced in a study of identical twins. TCRdb re-derived calls from the 5' RACE reads in MiXCR, one entry per CDR3 protein. The sample shows approximately 150,000 distinct CDR3 sequences, under 4.5% of them seen only once. The specimen sequenced was memory T cells sorted from blood. The receptor source for this set is a man aged 18 to 29 in good health.

In its sample, this clonotype was seen many times. The chain is built from TRBV20-1 and TRBJ1-2; the D gene is possibly TRBD1 (6 bases). The CDR3 extends over 15 amino acids. The germline V and J ends were trimmed by 5 bases and 4 bases, with 20 bases remaining between them. CDR1 DFQATT and CDR2 SNEGSKA come from the germline V gene (reference sequence). As DNA, the CDR3 is TGCAGTGCTGAACAACTCGGACAGATAACCTATGGCTACACCTTC. Encoded protein: CSAEQLGQITYGYTF.

This clonotype was found many times. The chain joins TRBV5-1 to TRBJ2-5; D is undetermined. CDR3 size: 12 residues. Trimming took off 4 bases at V and 10 bases at J, with 14 bases between the two ends. Per the germline V gene, CDR1 is SGHRS and CDR2 is YFSETQ. The CDR3: CASSTEKGSQYF. The CDR3 DNA follows: TGCGCCAGCAGCACGGAAAAAGGTAGCCAGTACTTC.

This clonotype was seen a few times. This chain links TRBV11-2 with TRBJ2-4; 9 positions agree with TRBD2. The germline V gene encodes CDR1 SGHAT and CDR2 FQNNGV. This CDR3 has 17 amino acids. With V trimmed by 1 base and J by 4 bases, 8 bases remained unmatched. CDR3 DNA: TGTGCCAGCAGCTTAGGTCGGAGGCGGGAGGGAAAAAACATTCAGTACTTC. Residues: CASSLGRRREGKNIQYF.

Concerning this clonotype itself: One base away lies a much larger clone, so this may be a sequencing read error. It is likely a read error, because the conserved phenylalanine at the end of the CDR3 is missing. V is TRBV4-3 and J is TRBJ2-1; D uncertain. The CDR3 is 13 residues long. Germline V gene data show CDR1 as LGHNA and CDR2 as YSLEER. Trimming removed 4 bases at V and 5 bases at J, with 9 bases between. CDR3 loop: CASSRMLDNEQFS. The CDR3 DNA sequence: TGCGCCAGCAGCCGCATGCTTGACAATGAGCAGTTCTCC.

This clonotype was seen ten or more times. The V gene is TRBV9, the J gene TRBJ2-3; 7 bases are shared with TRBD2. The CDR3 runs 15 residues. CDR1 and CDR2 from the germline V gene are SGDLS and YYNGEE. After removal of 4 bases from V and 2 bases from J, the junction contained 7 bases not matched to a gene. The CDR3 nucleotides are TGTGCCAGCAGCCCCCGGGGGGTGATCACAGATACGCAGTATTTT. Translation gives CASSPRGVITDTQYF.

This clonotype was found many times. The chain employs TRBV7-6 and TRBJ2-3; no firm D call. V was cut by 2 bases and J by 2 bases, with 17 bases left in between. The V gene's germline CDR1 is SGHVS and CDR2 FNYEAQ. This CDR3 spans 17 amino acids. The CDR3 reads CASSLTGLAYYTDTQYF. CDR3 nucleotides: TGTGCCAGCAGCTTAACGGGTTTGGCGTACTACACAGATACGCAGTATTTT. The full variable domain, in which reference TRBV7-6 and TRBJ2-3 provide the parts outside the CDR3, is GAGVSQSPRYKVTKRGQDVALRCDPISGHVSLYWYRQALGQGPEFLTYFNYEAQQDKSGLPNDRFSAERPEGSISTLTIQRTEQRDSAMYRCASSLTGLAYYTDTQYFGPGTRLTVL.

The chain uses TRBV4-1 and TRBJ2-2; D uncertain. The V gene's germline CDR1 is MGHRA and CDR2 YSYEKL. The CDR3 has 13 residues. The V gene lost 0 bases and the J gene lost 4 bases, with 3 bases spanning the gap. The CDR3 sequence is CASSQDPTGELFF. The CDR3 DNA reads TGCGCCAGCAGCCAAGACCCCACCGGGGAGCTGTTTTTT.

This clonotype was detected ten times or more. The V gene is TRBV15, the J gene TRBJ2-5, with 7 bases fitting TRBD2. The CDR3 extends over 14 amino acids. Germline loops: CDR1 LNHNV, CDR2 YYDKDF (reference sequence). J gave up 5 bases and V 5 bases, and 8 bases lay outside the gene matches. The CDR3 reads CATSGRGGMETQYF. The CDR3 DNA reads as TGTGCCACCAGCGGGAGGGGTGGTATGGAGACCCAGTACTTC.

This clonotype was seen many times. The chain couples TRBV20-1 to TRBJ2-3; no clear D gene. Trimming shortened V by 3 bases and J by 3 bases, and 4 bases separated the two germline ends. Per the germline V gene, CDR1 is DFQATT and CDR2 is SNEGSKA (reference sequence). This CDR3 comprises 11 residues. The CDR3 protein is CSASGTDTQYF. In nucleotides, the CDR3 is TGCAGTGCTAGCGGGACAGATACGCAGTATTTT.